Here is one TCR beta chain with its context. Its antigen is currently unknown. Other DNA sequences in the same sample also yield this CDR3. The data derive from a study of CD8+ T cells in alopecia areata. At the level of the study: Treated individuals took tofacitinib by mouth, 5 to 10 mg twice daily.

The researchers isolated CD4+ and CD8+ T cells from PBMCs by sorting. In each case, RNA was isolated and then reverse transcribed into cDNA as the sequencing template. This table comes from immunoSEQ multiplex PCR, and its TCRdb copy is limited to in-frame clones, with some not included. In the table there are some 180,000 clones, 50% to 70% of which are singletons. Findings of the study overall: Against the mouse data, patients shared TCRs less clearly, possibly for HLA reasons. In scalp samples, resident alphabeta T cells of normal skin are also sequenced.

The sequence was collected from a human donor with alopecia areata. The input for sequencing was CD4+ T cells sorted from blood, taken at week 0.

This CDR3 is CSVDNYGYTF. CDR3 sequence (DNA): TGCAGCGTAGATAACTATGGCTACACCTTC. The rearrangement uses TRBV29-1 and TRBJ1-2; D not resolved. The ends were cut back, 6 bases at V and 1 base at J, with 3 bases in the middle. The CDR3 has 10 amino acids. The germline gives CDR1 SQVTM, CDR2 ANQGSEA. The variable domain in full, with the rest retrieved from reference TRBV29-1 and TRBJ1-2, is SAVISQKPSRDICQRGTSLTIQCQVDSQVTMMFWYRQQPGQSLTLIATANQGSEATYESGFVIDKFPISRPNLTFSTLTVSNMSPEDSSIYLCSVDNYGYTFGSGTRLTVV.